These 26 T cell receptor beta chains came from one sample sequenced in a study of T cell responses to AZD1222 COVID-19 vaccine. Produced via immunoSEQ multiplex PCR; TCRdb's table is partial and in-frame only. The table lists 130,000 to 150,000 clones, 85% to 95% of them singletons. The sequences come from peripheral blood, collected after recovery from COVID-19. These receptors all come from an adult who had recovered from COVID-19.

The chain carries TRBV9 and TRBJ1-2, with TRBD1 matching 8 bases. V lost 0 bases and J lost 2; bases outside the gene matches: 3. CDR1 SGDLS and CDR2 YYNGEE come from the germline V gene. The CDR3 is 15 residues long. CDR3 bases: TGTGCCAGCAGCGTAGGGACAGGGCCCAACTATGGCTACACCTTC. It specifies CASSVGTGPNYGYTF.

The CDR3 DNA sequence: TGTGCCATCAGTGCCAGCGACAAGAATGAAAAACTGTTTTTT. Its protein product is CAISASDKNEKLFF. This chain joins TRBV10-3 and TRBJ1-4; D ambiguous. The V end was cut by 4 bases, the J end by 5 bases, with 11 bases between. This CDR3 region has 14 residues. Germline CDR1 and CDR2: ENHRY and SYGVKD.

The chain links TRBV10-3 to TRBJ2-3; 8 bases align to TRBD1. In germline, CDR1 is ENHRY, CDR2 SYGVKD. The CDR3 consists of 15 residues. The J segment lost 2 bases and the V segment lost 6 bases, leaving 7 bases of the junction unmatched. The CDR3 region has the DNA TGTGCCATCAGGGCGGACAGGGATAACACAGATACGCAGTATTTT. This codes for CAIRADRDNTDTQYF.

The genes are TRBV20-1 and TRBJ2-1; D remains ambiguous. Germline V gene lookup returns CDR1 DFQATT and CDR2 SNEGSKA (reference sequence). V lost 3 bases, J lost 7 bases, and 7 bases lay in between. The CDR3 has 11 residues. The CDR3 nucleotides read TGCAGTGCTAGTCCGCTAAATGAGCAGTTCTTC. Translated, it gives CSASPLNEQFF.

J is TRBJ2-1 and V is TRBV4-1; unclear D gene. Germline V lookup: CDR1 MGHRA, CDR2 YSYEKL. V was shortened by 3 bases and J by 2 bases, with 11 bases between the two germline ends. This CDR3 region has 15 residues. The CDR3 bases are TGCGCCAGCAGCCAGTCCCCCCCAGCCTACAATGAGCAGTTCTTC. The encoded protein is CASSQSPPAYNEQFF.

This chain joins TRBV28 and TRBJ2-1; the D gene is possibly TRBD2 (6 bases). The V end lost 8 bases, the J end lost 0 bases, and 14 bases lay between the germline ends. The CDR3 extends over 15 amino acids. Germline values: CDR1 MDHEN, CDR2 SYDVKM. CDR3 sequence (DNA): TGTGCCAGCTCTCTTAGCGGAGGCTCCTACAATGAGCAGTTCTTC. Protein product: CASSLSGGSYNEQFF.

This chain joins TRBV28 and TRBJ2-3, with a possible D match to TRBD2 (5 bases). Deletions cut 3 bases from V and 4 bases from J, with 5 bases between. The CDR3 spans 12 residues. The V gene's germline CDR1 is MDHEN and CDR2 SYDVKM. The CDR3 spells CASSLDSDTQYF. In DNA, the CDR3 is TGTGCCAGCAGTTTGGACTCAGATACGCAGTATTTT.

This clone is a singleton in its sample. V usage is TRBV9 and J usage is TRBJ2-7; tentative D call: TRBD1 (5 bases). V was pared by 3 bases and J by 1 base, with 8 bases between. Germline V lookup: CDR1 SGDLS, CDR2 YYNGEE. There are 13 residues in the CDR3. CDR3 coding DNA: TGTGCCAGCAGCGAGGGGATGTCCTACGAGCAGTACTTC. Its protein product is CASSEGMSYEQYF. Based on the CDR3 plus reference TRBV9 and TRBJ2-7, the full variable domain is DSGVTQTPKHLITATGQRVTLRCSPRSGDLSVYWYQQSLDQGLQFLIQYYNGEERAKGNILERFSAQQFPDLHSELNLSSLELGDSALYFCASSEGMSYEQYFGPGTRLTVT.

J is TRBJ2-2 and V is TRBV18, with D hard to call. The germline V and J ends were trimmed by 1 base and 1 base, with 10 bases remaining between them. Germline loops: CDR1 KGHSH, CDR2 LQKENI. CDR3 length: 16 residues. The CDR3 here is CASSPQGSVNTGELFF. CDR3 in DNA: TGTGCCAGCTCACCACAGGGATCTGTGAACACCGGGGAGCTGTTTTTT.

The chain combines TRBV18 with TRBJ2-1; 11 bases align to TRBD2. The germline gives CDR1 KGHSH, CDR2 LQKENI. With V trimmed by 2 bases and J by 5 bases, 11 bases remained unmatched. The CDR3 contains 18 residues. The CDR3 is CASSPKGNGTSGNNEQFF. The CDR3 bases are TGTGCCAGCTCACCAAAGGGTAACGGGACTAGCGGTAACAATGAGCAGTTCTTC.

The V gene is TRBV28, the J gene TRBJ1-1, with D hard to call. Germline V gives CDR1 MDHEN, CDR2 SYDVKM. Trimming took off 6 bases at V and 10 bases at J, with 15 bases between the two ends. The CDR3 contains 12 residues. The CDR3 loop reads CASRWGAEVAFF. The CDR3, as DNA: TGTGCCAGCAGGTGGGGAGCCGAAGTAGCTTTCTTT. The full variable domain, in which reference TRBV28 and TRBJ1-1 provide the parts outside the CDR3, is DVKVTQSSRYLVKRTGEKVFLECVQDMDHENMFWYRQDPGLGLRLIYFSYDVKMKEKGDIPEGYSVSREKKERFSLILESASTNQTSMYLCASRWGAEVAFFGQGTRLTVV.

V is TRBV24-1 and J is TRBJ2-1; D possibly corresponds to TRBD2 (6 bases). This CDR3 contains 13 residues. Trimming left V 4 bases short and J 9 bases short, with 12 bases between. From germline, CDR1 is KGHDR and CDR2 SFDVKD. This CDR3 reads CATSEGGEGEQFF. The CDR3 nucleotides read TGTGCCACCAGTGAGGGGGGTGAGGGTGAGCAGTTCTTC.

The chain carries TRBV12-3 or TRBV12-4 and TRBJ2-1, with D possibly being TRBD1 (6 bases). The length of the CDR3 is 13 residues. The V end lost 3 bases, the J end lost 10 bases, and 13 bases lay between the germline ends. The CDR3 loop reads CASSLAQGFEQFF. The CDR3 DNA sequence: TGTGCCAGCAGTTTGGCGCAGGGGTTCGAGCAGTTCTTC.

The V call is TRBV5-1, the J call TRBJ1-4; no definite D call. The germline V and J ends were trimmed by 1 base and 9 bases, with 19 bases remaining between them. This CDR3 comprises 16 residues. Germline CDR1 SGHRS, CDR2 YFSETQ. This CDR3 is CASSLTTIGIGQKLFF. The CDR3 nucleotides are TGCGCCAGCAGCTTGACCACCATAGGAATTGGGCAAAAACTGTTTTTT. Variable domain in full (rest from reference TRBV5-1 and TRBJ1-4): KAGVTQTPRYLIKTRGQQVTLSCSPISGHRSVSWYQQTPGQGLQFLFEYFSETQRNKGNFPGRFSGRQFSNSRSEMNVSTLELGDSALYLCASSLTTIGIGQKLFFGSGTQLSVL.

The CDR3 reads CASSPSQGDTQYF. Here the CDR3 DNA reads TGTGCCAGCAGCCCGTCCCAGGGAGATACGCAGTATTTT. The chain employs TRBV5-4 and TRBJ2-3; a weak D match, TRBD1 (5 bases). The CDR3 sequence is 13 residues long. The ends were cut back, 4 bases at V and 5 bases at J, with 11 bases in the middle. Germline lookup yields CDR1 SGHNT and CDR2 YYREEE (reference sequence).

The CDR3 is CSIIGGTTYEQYF. The CDR3 region has the DNA TGCAGCATCATAGGGGGAACAACCTACGAGCAGTACTTC. V usage is TRBV29-1 and J usage is TRBJ2-7; perhaps TRBD1 as D (6 bases). The CDR3 covers 13 residues. CDR1 SQVTM and CDR2 ANQGSEA come from the germline V gene. V was cut by 8 bases and J by 2 bases, with 16 bases left in between.

The chain links TRBV28 to TRBJ2-3, with TRBD2 identical over 7 bases. The germline V gene encodes CDR1 MDHEN and CDR2 SYDVKM. V dropped 2 bases and J dropped 8; count of bases not matched to a gene: 7. The CDR3 has 14 amino acids. CDR3 sequence (DNA): TGTGCCAGCAGTTTAGCTCAAACGGGAGGTACGCAGTATTTT. It is translated as CASSLAQTGGTQYF.

The rearrangement links TRBV11-2 to TRBJ2-7; D remains unclear. The CDR3 has 10 residues. The V gene lost 1 base and the J gene lost 6 bases, with 1 base spanning the gap. Looked up from germline, CDR1 is SGHAT and CDR2 is FQNNGV. This CDR3 is CASSLGEQYF. The CDR3 nucleotides are TGTGCCAGCAGCTTAGGCGAGCAGTACTTC.

V gene TRBV6-5 combines with J gene TRBJ2-1; D ambiguous. CDR1 MNHEY and CDR2 SVGAGI come from the germline V gene. Trimming took off 0 bases at V and 4 bases at J, with 10 bases between the two ends. The CDR3 consists of 15 residues. DNA for the CDR3: TGTGCCAGCAGTTACTCGGCTAGAGGATACAATGAGCAGTTCTTC. Translating gives CASSYSARGYNEQFF.

The rearrangement links TRBV27 to TRBJ1-1; unclear D gene. Trimming shortened V by 3 bases and J by 1 base, and 9 bases separated the two germline ends. CDR3 length: 14 amino acids. The germline V gene has CDR1 MNHEY and CDR2 SMNVEV (reference sequence). Written as DNA, the CDR3 is TGTGCCAGCAGTTTTACCACGGGGAACACTGAAGCTTTCTTT. Its translation is CASSFTTGNTEAFF.

This chain connects TRBV4-2 to TRBJ2-7; 10 bases agree with TRBD2. CDR3 length: 16 residues. Germline trimming cut 1 base from V and 2 bases from J; bases unmatched to any gene: 5. The V gene's germline CDR1 is LGHNA and CDR2 YNFKEQ. CDR3 sequence reads: CASSQVEREGTYEQYF. CDR3 bases: TGTGCCAGCAGCCAAGTTGAGCGGGAGGGGACCTACGAGCAGTACTTC.

The gene calls are TRBV6-5 and TRBJ1-5, with unresolved D. Germline V gene data show CDR1 as MNHEY and CDR2 as SVGAGI. The CDR3 contains 13 residues. V lost 0 bases and J lost 5, with 5 bases in between. CDR3: CASSYSDYQPQHF. CDR3 nucleotide sequence: TGTGCCAGCAGTTACTCTGATTATCAGCCCCAGCATTTT.

CDR3 protein: CASSPGGGNYGYTF. In nucleotides, the CDR3 is TGTGCCAGCAGTCCAGGGGGAGGGAACTATGGCTACACCTTC. The V gene is TRBV6-5, the J gene TRBJ1-2; TRBD1 aligns across 7 bases. The ends lost 5 bases at V and 2 bases at J; junction bases unmatched: 5. Per the germline V gene, CDR1 is MNHEY and CDR2 is SVGAGI. The CDR3 is made up of 14 amino acids.

The V and J genes are TRBV6-4 and TRBJ1-4, with D possibly being TRBD1 (5 bases). This CDR3 has 12 residues. Trimming stripped 7 bases from V and 5 bases from J, with 8 bases between. CDR1 MRHNA and CDR2 SNTAGT come from the germline V gene. CDR3 residues: CASKEGNEKLFF. CDR3 nucleotide sequence: TGTGCCAGCAAGGAGGGGAATGAAAAACTGTTTTTT.

V usage is TRBV6-4 and J usage is TRBJ1-1; D possibly corresponds to TRBD1 (5 bases). V was cut by 10 bases and J by 3 bases, with 21 bases left in between. The CDR3 consists of 15 residues. Per the germline V gene, CDR1 is MRHNA and CDR2 is SNTAGT. CDR3 in DNA: TGTGCCATCCCAATTGGGGAAAGGGGAGACACTGAAGCTTTCTTT. It translates to CAIPIGERGDTEAFF.

J is TRBJ1-6 and V is TRBV28; no clear D gene. The V end lost 6 bases, the J end lost 8 bases, and 14 bases lay between the germline ends. CDR1 and CDR2 (germline): MDHEN, SYDVKM. The CDR3 is made up of 14 amino acids. The CDR3 coding sequence is TGTGCCAGCAGCCTAACACGTTTCTATTCACCCCTCCACTTT. Amino acid sequence: CASSLTRFYSPLHF.